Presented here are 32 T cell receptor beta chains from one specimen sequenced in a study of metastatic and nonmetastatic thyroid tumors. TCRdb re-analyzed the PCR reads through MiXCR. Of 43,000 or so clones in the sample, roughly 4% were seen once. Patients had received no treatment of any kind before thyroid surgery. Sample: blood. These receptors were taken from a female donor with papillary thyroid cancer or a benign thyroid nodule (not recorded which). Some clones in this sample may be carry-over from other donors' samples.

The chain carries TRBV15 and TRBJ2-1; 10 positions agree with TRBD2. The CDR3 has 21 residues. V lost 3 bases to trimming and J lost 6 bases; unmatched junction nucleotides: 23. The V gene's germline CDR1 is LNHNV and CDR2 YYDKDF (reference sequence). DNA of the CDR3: TGTGCCACCAGCAGCCCTCTTGCACTAGCGGGATTGGTGCAAACGGGCAATGAGCAGTTCTTC. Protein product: CATSSPLALAGLVQTGNEQFF.

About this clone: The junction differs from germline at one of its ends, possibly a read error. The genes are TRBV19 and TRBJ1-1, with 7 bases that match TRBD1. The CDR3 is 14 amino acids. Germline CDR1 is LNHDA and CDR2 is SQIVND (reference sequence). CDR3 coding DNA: TGTGCCAGTAGTAGACAGGGTCTGAACACTGGAGCTCTCTTT. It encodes CASSRQGLNTGALF.

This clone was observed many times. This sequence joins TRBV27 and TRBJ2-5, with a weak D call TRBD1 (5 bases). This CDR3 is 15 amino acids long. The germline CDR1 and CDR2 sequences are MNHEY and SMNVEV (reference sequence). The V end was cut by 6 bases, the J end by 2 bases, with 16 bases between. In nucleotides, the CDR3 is TGTGCCAGCAGCCCCAGCCCAGGGAAACAAGAGACCCAGTACTTC. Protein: CASSPSPGKQETQYF.

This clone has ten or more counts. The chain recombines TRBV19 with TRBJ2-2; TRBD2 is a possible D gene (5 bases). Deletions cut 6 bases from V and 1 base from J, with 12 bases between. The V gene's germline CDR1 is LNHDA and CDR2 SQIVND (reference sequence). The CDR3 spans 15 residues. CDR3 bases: TGTGCCAGTAGGCCGACGGGATGGAACACCGGGGAGCTGTTTTTT. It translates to CASRPTGWNTGELFF.

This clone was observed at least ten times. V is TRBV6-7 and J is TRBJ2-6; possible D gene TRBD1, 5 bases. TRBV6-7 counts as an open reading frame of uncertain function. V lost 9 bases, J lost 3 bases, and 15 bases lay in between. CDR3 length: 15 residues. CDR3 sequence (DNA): TGTGCCAGGTGGGGCAATTTCAGTGGGGCCAACGTCCTGACTTTC. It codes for CARWGNFSGANVLTF.

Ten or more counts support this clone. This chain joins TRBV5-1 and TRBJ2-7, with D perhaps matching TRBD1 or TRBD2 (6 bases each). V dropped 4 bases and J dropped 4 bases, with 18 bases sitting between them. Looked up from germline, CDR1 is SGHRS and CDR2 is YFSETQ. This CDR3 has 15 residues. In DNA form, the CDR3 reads TGCGCCAGCAGCGCGGACGGGGGCCTGGGGTACGAGCAGTACTTC. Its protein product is CASSADGGLGYEQYF. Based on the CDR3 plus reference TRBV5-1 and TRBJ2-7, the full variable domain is KAGVTQTPRYLIKTRGQQVTLSCSPISGHRSVSWYQQTPGQGLQFLFEYFSETQRNKGNFPGRFSGRQFSNSRSEMNVSTLELGDSALYLCASSADGGLGYEQYFGPGTRLTVT.

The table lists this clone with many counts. The CDR3 bases are TGTGCCAGCAGCGCCGCCGGGAACCCCTACGAGCAGTACTTC. It yields the protein CASSAAGNPYEQYF. The chain links TRBV9 to TRBJ2-7; D may be TRBD2 (5 bases). CDR1 and CDR2 from the germline V gene are SGDLS and YYNGEE. The CDR3 loop spans 14 amino acids. V lost 3 bases to trimming and J lost 2 bases, with 12 bases between them. The variable domain in full, with the rest retrieved from reference TRBV9 and TRBJ2-7, is DSGVTQTPKHLITATGQRVTLRCSPRSGDLSVYWYQQSLDQGLQFLIQYYNGEERAKGNILERFSAQQFPDLHSELNLSSLELGDSALYFCASSAAGNPYEQYFGPGTRLTVT.

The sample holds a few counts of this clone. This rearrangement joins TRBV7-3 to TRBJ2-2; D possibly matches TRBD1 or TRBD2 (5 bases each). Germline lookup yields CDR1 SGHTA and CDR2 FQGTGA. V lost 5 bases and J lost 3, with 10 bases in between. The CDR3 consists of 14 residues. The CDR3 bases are TGTGCCAGCAGCGGGACCCCTCACACCGGGGAGCTGTTTTTT. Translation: CASSGTPHTGELFF.

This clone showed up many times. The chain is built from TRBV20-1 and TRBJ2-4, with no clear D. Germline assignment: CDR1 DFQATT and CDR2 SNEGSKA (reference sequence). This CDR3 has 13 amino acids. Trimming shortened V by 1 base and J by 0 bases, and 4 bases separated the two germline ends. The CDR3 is CSARVLAKNIQYF. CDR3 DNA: TGCAGTGCTAGAGTCCTAGCCAAAAACATTCAGTACTTC.

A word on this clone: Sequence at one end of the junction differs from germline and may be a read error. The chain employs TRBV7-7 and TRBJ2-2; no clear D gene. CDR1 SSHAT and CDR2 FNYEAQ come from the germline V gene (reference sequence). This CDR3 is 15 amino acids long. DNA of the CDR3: TGTGCTAGCAGCCCTGGACGAACCTCCACCGGGGAGCTGTTTTTT. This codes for CASSPGRTSTGELFF.

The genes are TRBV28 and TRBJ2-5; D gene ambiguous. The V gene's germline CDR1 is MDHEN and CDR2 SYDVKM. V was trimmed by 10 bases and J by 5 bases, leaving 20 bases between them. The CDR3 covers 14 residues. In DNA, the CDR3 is TGTGCCATCACCCCTCCCCGAGGTTGTGAGACCCAGTACTTC. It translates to CAITPPRGCETQYF.

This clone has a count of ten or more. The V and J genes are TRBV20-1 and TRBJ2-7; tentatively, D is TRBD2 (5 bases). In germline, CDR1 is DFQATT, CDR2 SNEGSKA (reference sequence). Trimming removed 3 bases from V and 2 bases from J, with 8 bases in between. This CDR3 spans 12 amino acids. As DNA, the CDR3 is TGCAGTGCTAGGGCCGGGACCTACGAGCAGTACTTC. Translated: CSARAGTYEQYF.

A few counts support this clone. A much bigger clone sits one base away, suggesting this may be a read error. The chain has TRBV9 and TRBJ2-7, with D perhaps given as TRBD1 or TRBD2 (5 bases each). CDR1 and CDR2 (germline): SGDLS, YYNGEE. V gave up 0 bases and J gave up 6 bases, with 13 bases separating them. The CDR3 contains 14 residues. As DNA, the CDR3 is TGTGCCAGCAGCGTAGGGGACGTGGTGGCCGAGCAGTACTTC. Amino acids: CASSVGDVVAEQYF.

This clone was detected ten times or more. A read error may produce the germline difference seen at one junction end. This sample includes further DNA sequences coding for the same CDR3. DNA for the CDR3: TGTGCCAGTAGTTCGACTAGCGGGAGGGCCCAGTTC. This translates into CASSSTSGRAQF. The chain recombines TRBV19 with TRBJ2-1, with TRBD2 matching over 14 bases. Germline V gene sequence: CDR1 LNHDA, CDR2 SQIVND (reference sequence). The CDR3 contains 12 residues.

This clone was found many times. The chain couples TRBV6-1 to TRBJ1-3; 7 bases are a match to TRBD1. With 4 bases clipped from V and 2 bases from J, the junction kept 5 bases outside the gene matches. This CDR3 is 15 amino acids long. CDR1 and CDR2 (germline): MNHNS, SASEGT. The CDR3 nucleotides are TGTGCCAGCAGTGCCCCCAGGGGGACTGGAAACACCATATATTTT. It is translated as CASSAPRGTGNTIYF.

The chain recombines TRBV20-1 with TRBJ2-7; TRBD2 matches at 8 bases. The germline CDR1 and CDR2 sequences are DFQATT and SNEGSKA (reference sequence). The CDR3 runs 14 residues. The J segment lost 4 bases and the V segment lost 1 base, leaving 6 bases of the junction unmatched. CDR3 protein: CSARAPLAGYEQYF. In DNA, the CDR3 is TGCAGTGCTAGAGCCCCCCTAGCGGGTTACGAGCAGTACTTC.

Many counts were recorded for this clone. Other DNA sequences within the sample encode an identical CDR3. In DNA form, the CDR3 reads TGTGCCAGCAGCTTAGATCAGGCTAATGAAAAACTGTTTTTT. As protein: CASSLDQANEKLFF. V and J are TRBV7-9 and TRBJ1-4, with D uncertain. Deletions cut 1 base from V and 3 bases from J, with 6 bases between. The CDR3 is made up of 14 amino acids. Germline CDR1 is SEHNR and CDR2 is FQNEAQ (reference sequence).

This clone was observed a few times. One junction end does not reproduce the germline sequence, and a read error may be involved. CDR3 in DNA: TGTGCTAGCAGCCCCTCCCCATTCAATGAGCAGTTCTTC. Protein product: CASSPSPFNEQFF. This chain links TRBV7-7 with TRBJ2-1; D not certain. This CDR3 spans 13 amino acids. Per germline, CDR1 SSHAT and CDR2 FNYEAQ (reference sequence). Based on the CDR3 plus reference TRBV7-7 and TRBJ2-1, the full variable domain is GAGVSQSPRYKVTKRGQDVTLRCDPISSHATLYWYQQALGQGPEFLTYFNYEAQPDKSGLPSDRFSAERPEGSISTLTIQRTEQRDSAMYRCASSPSPFNEQFFGPGTRLTVL.

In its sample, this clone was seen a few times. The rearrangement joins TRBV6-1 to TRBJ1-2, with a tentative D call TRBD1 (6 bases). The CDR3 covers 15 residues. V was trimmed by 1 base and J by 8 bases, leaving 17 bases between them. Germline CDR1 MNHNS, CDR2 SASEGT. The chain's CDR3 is CASSEGGGRTRGYTF. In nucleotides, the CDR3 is TGTGCCAGCAGTGAAGGGGGGGGGCGCACCCGCGGCTACACCTTC.

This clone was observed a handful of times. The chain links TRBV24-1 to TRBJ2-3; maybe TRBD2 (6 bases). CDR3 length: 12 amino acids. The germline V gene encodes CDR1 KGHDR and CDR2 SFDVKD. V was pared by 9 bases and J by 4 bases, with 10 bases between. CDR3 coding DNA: TGTGCCACCTCGGGGGTCGCAGATACGCAGTATTTT. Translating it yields CATSGVADTQYF.

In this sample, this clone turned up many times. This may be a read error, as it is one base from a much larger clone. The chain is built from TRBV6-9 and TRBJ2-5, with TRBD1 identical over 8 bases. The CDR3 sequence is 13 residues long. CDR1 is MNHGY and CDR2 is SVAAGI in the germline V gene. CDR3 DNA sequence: TGTGCCAGCAGTTGGACAGGGAAAGAGACCCAGTACTTT. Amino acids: CASSWTGKETQYF.

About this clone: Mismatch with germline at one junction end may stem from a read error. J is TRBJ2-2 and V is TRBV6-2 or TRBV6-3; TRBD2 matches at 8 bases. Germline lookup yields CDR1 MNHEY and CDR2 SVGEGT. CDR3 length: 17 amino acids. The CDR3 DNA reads TGTGCCAGCAGTGACTCGCCGGGGGGGCCGAACACCGGGGAGCTGTTTTTT. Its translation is CASSDSPGGPNTGELFF.

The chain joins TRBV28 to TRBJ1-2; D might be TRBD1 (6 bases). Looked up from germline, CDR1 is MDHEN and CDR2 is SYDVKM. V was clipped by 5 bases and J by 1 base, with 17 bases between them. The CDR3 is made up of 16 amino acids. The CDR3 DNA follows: TGTGCCAGCAGTCCACCCCGGGACAAAGATAACTATGGCTACACCTTC. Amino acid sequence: CASSPPRDKDNYGYTF.

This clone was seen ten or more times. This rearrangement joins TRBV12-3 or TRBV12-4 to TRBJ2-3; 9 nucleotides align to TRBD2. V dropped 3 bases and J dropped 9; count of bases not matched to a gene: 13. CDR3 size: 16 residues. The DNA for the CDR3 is TGTGCCAGCAGTTTTAGGGGGACTAGCCCTGGCGCGACGCAGTATTTT. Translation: CASSFRGTSPGATQYF.

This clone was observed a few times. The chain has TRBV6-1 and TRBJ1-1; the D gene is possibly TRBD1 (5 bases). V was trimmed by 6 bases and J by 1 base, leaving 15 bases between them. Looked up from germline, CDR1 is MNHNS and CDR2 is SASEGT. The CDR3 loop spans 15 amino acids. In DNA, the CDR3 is TGTGCCAGCAGCGGATTAGGGACGCAGAACACTGAAGCTTTCTTT. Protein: CASSGLGTQNTEAFF.

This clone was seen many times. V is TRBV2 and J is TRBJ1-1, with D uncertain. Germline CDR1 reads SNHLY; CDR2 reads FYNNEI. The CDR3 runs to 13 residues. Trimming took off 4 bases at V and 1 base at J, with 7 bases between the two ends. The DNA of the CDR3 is TGTGCCAGCAGTGTCGGGGAGAACACTGAAGCTTTCTTT. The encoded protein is CASSVGENTEAFF. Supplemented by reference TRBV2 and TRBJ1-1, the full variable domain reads EPEVTQTPSHQVTQMGQEVILRCVPISNHLYFYWYRQILGQKVEFLVSFYNNEISEKSEIFDDQFSVERPDGSNFTLKIRSTKLEDSAMYFCASSVGENTEAFFGQGTRLTVV.

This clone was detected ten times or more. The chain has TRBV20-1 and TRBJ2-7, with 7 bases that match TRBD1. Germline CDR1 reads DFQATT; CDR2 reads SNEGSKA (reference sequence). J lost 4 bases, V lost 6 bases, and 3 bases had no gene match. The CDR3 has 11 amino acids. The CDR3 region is CSADRNYEQYF. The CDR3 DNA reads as TGCAGTGCGGACAGGAATTACGAGCAGTACTTC.

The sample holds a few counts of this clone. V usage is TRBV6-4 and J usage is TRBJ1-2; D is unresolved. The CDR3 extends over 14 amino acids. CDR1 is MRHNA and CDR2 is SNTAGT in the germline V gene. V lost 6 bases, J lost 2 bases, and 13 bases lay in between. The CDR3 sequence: CASRPSGNNYGYTF. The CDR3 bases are TGTGCCAGCAGACCCTCGGGTAACAACTATGGCTACACCTTC.

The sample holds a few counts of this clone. CDR3 protein: CASSSAQGISYNEQFF. The DNA for the CDR3 is TGCGCCAGCAGCTCTGCACAGGGGATTTCCTACAATGAGCAGTTCTTC. V gene TRBV5-1 combines with J gene TRBJ2-1; 7 nucleotides match TRBD1. Trimming at V came to 3 bases and at J to 1 base, leaving 7 bases not matched to a gene. CDR1 and CDR2 (germline): SGHRS, YFSETQ. The CDR3 spans 16 residues.

The CDR3 DNA follows: TGTGCCAGCAGCTTCACAGGGGGCATCTATGGCTACACCTTC. This translates into CASSFTGGIYGYTF. The chain couples TRBV7-9 to TRBJ1-2; the match to TRBD1 covers 9 bases. With V trimmed by 3 bases and J by 4 bases, 3 bases remained unmatched. Germline V gives CDR1 SEHNR, CDR2 FQNEAQ (reference sequence). The CDR3 runs 14 residues.

The CDR3 sequence: CASSYKEAGFEQYF. In DNA, the CDR3 is TGTGCCAGCAGTTACAAAGAAGCTGGATTCGAGCAGTACTTC. The chain links TRBV6-2 or TRBV6-3 to TRBJ2-7; D call uncertain. This CDR3 is built from 14 residues. The germline V gene has CDR1 MNHEY and CDR2 SVGEGT. Between the trimmed V and J ends, which lost 2 bases and 6 bases, there was a span of 14 bases.

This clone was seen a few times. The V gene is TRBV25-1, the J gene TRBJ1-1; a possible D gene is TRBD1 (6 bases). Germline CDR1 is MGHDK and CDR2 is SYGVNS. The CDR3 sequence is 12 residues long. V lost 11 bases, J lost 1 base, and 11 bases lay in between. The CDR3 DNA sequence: TGTGCCGCCAGGGGAGGGAACACTGAAGCTTTCTTT. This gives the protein CAARGGNTEAFF. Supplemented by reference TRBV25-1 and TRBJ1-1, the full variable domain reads EADIYQTPRYLVIGTGKKITLECSQTMGHDKMYWYQQDPGMELHLIHYSYGVNSTEKGDLSSESTVSRIRTEHFPLTLESARPSHTSQYLCAARGGNTEAFFGQGTRLTVV.